This TCR beta chain was captured in a study of radiation and T cells in renal cell carcinoma. Sequencing was performed with immunoSEQ multiplex PCR; in TCRdb, only in-frame clones are kept and a portion is missing. The sample carries 150,000 or so clones, roughly 86% recorded once. As for time point: blood 2 weeks post-SBRT. Treatment denoted: 15 Gy SBRT to primary tumor, nephrectomy 4 weeks later. The V gene end was trimmed by 7 bases and the J gene end by 2 bases; junction bases not matched to a gene: 10. This CDR3 comprises 16 residues. Germline CDR1 reads SGHVS; CDR2 reads FQNEAQ. The chain links TRBV7-8 to TRBJ2-3, with TRBD2 identical over 9 bases. The source material was blood, sampled from a patient whose treatment included radiotherapy and nephrectomy. The origin of this receptor is a woman in her forties or fifties with renal cell carcinoma. CDR3 in amino acids: CASKAERGAFTDTQYF. In DNA form, the CDR3 reads TGTGCCAGCAAAGCGGAGCGGGGGGCGTTCACAGATACGCAGTATTTT.